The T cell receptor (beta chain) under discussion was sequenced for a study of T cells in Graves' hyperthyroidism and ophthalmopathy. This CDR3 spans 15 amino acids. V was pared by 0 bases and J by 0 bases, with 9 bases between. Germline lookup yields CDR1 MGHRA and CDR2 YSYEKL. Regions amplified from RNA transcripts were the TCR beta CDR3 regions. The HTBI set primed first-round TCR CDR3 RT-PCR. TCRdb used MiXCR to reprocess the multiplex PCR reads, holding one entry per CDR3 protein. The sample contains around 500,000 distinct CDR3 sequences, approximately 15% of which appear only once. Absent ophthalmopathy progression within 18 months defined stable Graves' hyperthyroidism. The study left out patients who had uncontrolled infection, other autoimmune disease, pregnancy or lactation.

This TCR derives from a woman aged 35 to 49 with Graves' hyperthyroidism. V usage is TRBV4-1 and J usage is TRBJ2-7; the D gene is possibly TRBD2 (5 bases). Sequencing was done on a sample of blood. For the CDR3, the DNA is TGCGCCAGCAGCCAAGACGAAGACTACTCCTACGAGCAGTACTTC. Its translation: CASSQDEDYSYEQYF.